These 13 T cell receptor beta chains share one sample of origin, sequenced in a study of T cell repertoires in cytomegalovirus infection. Via MiXCR, TCRdb re-called the reads, giving one row per CDR3 protein. The table records more than 650,000 distinct CDR3 sequences, 35% of them present only once. What was sequenced was PBMCs. The receptors come from a human donor in good health (CMV status not recorded). Some clones in this sample may be carry-over from other donors' samples.

Of note for this clonotype: A much larger clone differs from this one at a single base, so this may be a read error. This chain links TRBV7-4 with TRBJ2-1; the match to TRBD2 covers 7 bases. There are 16 residues in the CDR3. Germline V gene sequence: CDR1 SGHVT, CDR2 SQSDAQ. With V trimmed by 1 base and J by 6 bases, 9 bases remained unmatched. CDR3 region: CASSLEGLEGGNEQFF. As DNA, the CDR3 is TGTGCCAGCAGCTTAGAAGGACTAGAGGGTGGCAATGAGCAGTTCTTC. Drawing the rest from reference TRBV7-4 and TRBJ2-1, the complete variable domain is GAGVSQSPRYKVAKRGRDVALRCDSISGHVTLYWYRQTLGQGSEVLTYSQSDAQRDKSGRPSGRFSAERPERSVSTLKIQRTEQGDSAVYLCASSLEGLEGGNEQFFGPGTRLTVL.

Worth noting for this clonotype: As the CDR3 is not closed by the conserved phenylalanine or tryptophan, this likely results from a read error. The chain carries TRBV7-6 and TRBJ2-7; D remains ambiguous. CDR1 and CDR2 from the germline V gene are SGHVS and FNYEAQ. The CDR3 extends over 13 amino acids. The CDR3 here is CACSLNTFYEQYY. CDR3 coding DNA: TGTGCCTGCAGCTTAAACACCTTCTACGAGCAGTACTAC.

The chain combines TRBV11-2 with TRBJ2-2, with D perhaps matching TRBD1 (6 bases). V was shortened by 2 bases and J by 6 bases, with 19 bases between the two germline ends. Germline V gives CDR1 SGHAT, CDR2 FQNNGV. CDR3 length: 17 residues. The CDR3 DNA follows: TGTGCCAGCAGCTTAACGTTAGGGTTCAGGGGATCCGGGGAGCTGTTTTTT. Translated: CASSLTLGFRGSGELFF.

This clonotype showed up just a few times. This chain links TRBV5-1 with TRBJ1-5; D is possibly TRBD1 (5 bases). The germline gives CDR1 SGHRS, CDR2 YFSETQ. The V end was cut by 0 bases, the J end by 8 bases, with 9 bases between. The CDR3 spans 13 residues. Written as DNA, the CDR3 is TGCGCCAGCAGCTTGGAAGGGGCAAAGCCCCAGCATTTT. As protein: CASSLEGAKPQHF. The variable domain in full, completed from reference TRBV5-1 and TRBJ1-5, reads KAGVTQTPRYLIKTRGQQVTLSCSPISGHRSVSWYQQTPGQGLQFLFEYFSETQRNKGNFPGRFSGRQFSNSRSEMNVSTLELGDSALYLCASSLEGAKPQHFGDGTRLSIL.

V usage is TRBV29-1 and J usage is TRBJ2-1; the D gene is possibly TRBD1 (5 bases). There are 16 residues in the CDR3. The germline gives CDR1 SQVTM, CDR2 ANQGSEA. V was cut by 5 bases and J by 4 bases, with 21 bases left in between. The CDR3 DNA reads as TGCAGCGTTTTGGGGTCTGGGCAGGGTGGGTACAATGAGCAGTTCTTC. Amino acid sequence: CSVLGSGQGGYNEQFF.

The CDR3 protein is CASSDRGRNTIYF. The CDR3 region has the DNA TGTGCCAGCAGCGACAGGGGTAGGAACACCATATATTTT. J is TRBJ1-3 and V is TRBV12-3 or TRBV12-4, with 8 bases matching TRBD1. CDR3 size: 13 residues. The trim removed 6 bases at V and 7 bases at J, leaving 5 bases unmatched.

This clonotype was detected a few times. This chain joins TRBV4-1 and TRBJ2-1, with 10 bases that match TRBD2. V shed 0 bases and J 8 bases; nucleotides not matched to a gene: 7. Germline lookup yields CDR1 MGHRA and CDR2 YSYEKL. The CDR3 length is 16 residues. The CDR3: CASSQESSGRGYEQFF. DNA for the CDR3: TGCGCCAGCAGCCAAGAGTCTAGCGGGAGAGGCTATGAGCAGTTCTTC.

In this sample, this clonotype turned up a few times. V and J are TRBV29-1 and TRBJ2-7, with D tentatively TRBD1 (6 bases). V lost 1 base and J lost 4, with 20 bases in between. This CDR3 spans 16 amino acids. The germline gives CDR1 SQVTM, CDR2 ANQGSEA. The CDR3 is CSVEVQSTGSHYEQYF. The DNA of the CDR3 is TGCAGCGTTGAAGTCCAAAGTACAGGGTCGCATTACGAGCAGTACTTC.

This clonotype was observed many times. CDR3 nucleotide sequence: TGTGCCAGCAGCACCCGACTAGCGGGTGCCCCGCGAGATACGCAGTATTTT. Amino acids: CASSTRLAGAPRDTQYF. The J gene is TRBJ2-3, the V gene TRBV7-9, with 10 nucleotides matching TRBD2. The junction had 13 bases not matched to a gene; V was cut back by 5 bases and J by 5 bases. The CDR3 sequence is 17 residues long. Germline lookup yields CDR1 SEHNR and CDR2 FQNEAQ (reference sequence).

This clonotype was found a few times. The chain joins TRBV28 to TRBJ1-2; TRBD1 agrees at 9 bases. Germline values: CDR1 MDHEN, CDR2 SYDVKM. The CDR3 spans 15 residues. V trimming: 3 bases; J trimming: 5 bases; junction bases outside the gene matches: 7. CDR3 sequence: CASSFTGGAQYGYTF. In DNA, the CDR3 is TGTGCCAGCAGTTTTACAGGGGGCGCCCAATATGGCTACACCTTC.

The chain links TRBV6-2 or TRBV6-3 to TRBJ2-2; D remains ambiguous. With 2 bases removed from V and 4 bases from J, the gap between germline ends came to 11 bases. The CDR3 is 15 residues long. Germline V lookup: CDR1 MNHEY, CDR2 SVGEGT. In DNA, the CDR3 is TGTGCCAGCAGTTACCCCTCTAAGGGCACCGGGGAGCTGTTTTTT. It codes for CASSYPSKGTGELFF.

This clonotype was counted only a few times. The chain combines TRBV19 with TRBJ1-5; D might be TRBD1 (6 bases). Germline CDR1 reads LNHDA; CDR2 reads SQIVND (reference sequence). Deletions cut 3 bases from V and 6 bases from J, with 12 bases between. The CDR3 extends over 14 amino acids. CDR3 residues: CASSIGRGFQPQHF. The CDR3 DNA sequence: TGTGCCAGTAGTATTGGCAGGGGCTTTCAGCCCCAGCATTTT.

V and J are TRBV30 and TRBJ2-1, with 7 nucleotides matching TRBD2. CDR1 is GTSNPN, CDR2 SVGIG, per germline (reference sequence). Losses at the gene ends were 6 bases for V and 4 bases for J; bases not matched to a gene: 6. The CDR3 has 13 amino acids. The CDR3: CACTGGGYNEQFF. As DNA, the CDR3 is TGTGCCTGCACGGGGGGAGGTTACAATGAGCAGTTCTTC.